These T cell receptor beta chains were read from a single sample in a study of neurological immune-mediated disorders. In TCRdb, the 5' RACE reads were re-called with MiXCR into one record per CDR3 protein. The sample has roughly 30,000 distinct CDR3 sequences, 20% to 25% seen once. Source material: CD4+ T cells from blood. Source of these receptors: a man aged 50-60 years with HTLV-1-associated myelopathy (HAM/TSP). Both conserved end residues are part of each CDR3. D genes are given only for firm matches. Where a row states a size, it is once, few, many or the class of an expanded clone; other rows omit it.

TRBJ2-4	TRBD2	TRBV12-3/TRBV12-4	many	TGTGCCAGCACTCCCAGACTAGCGGGAATAGGGTTCAAAAACATTCAGTACTTC	CASTPRLAGIGFKNIQYF
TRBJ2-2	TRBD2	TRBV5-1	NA	TGCGCCAGCAGCTCGCCCGGAGGGGCGGGGGGAAACACCGGGGAGCTGTTTTTT	CASSSPGGAGGNTGELFF
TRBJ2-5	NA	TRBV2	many	TGTGCCAGCAATGACCTAGAAGGCGAGACCCAGTACTTC	CASNDLEGETQYF
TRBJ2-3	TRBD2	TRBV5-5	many	TGTGCCAGCAGCCTGAGACTAGCGGGGGGGACAGATACGCAGTATTTT	CASSLRLAGGTDTQYF
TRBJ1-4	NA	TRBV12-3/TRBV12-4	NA	TGTGCCAGCAGTTTCCGGGATTTCGAAGAAAAACTGTTTTTT	CASSFRDFEEKLFF
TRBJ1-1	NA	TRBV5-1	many	TGCGCCAGCAGCTTGGAAAGTGGGAGGACTGAAGCTTTCTTT	CASSLESGRTEAFF
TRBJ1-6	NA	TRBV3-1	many	TGTGCCAGCAGCCAAGGAGACAATAATTCACCCCTCCACTTT	CASSQGDNNSPLHF
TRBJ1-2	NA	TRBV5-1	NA	TGCGCCAGCAGCTTGGTACAGGGCCCCGGCTACACCTTC	CASSLVQGPGYTF
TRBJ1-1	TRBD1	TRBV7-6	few	TGTGCCAGCAGCTCCAGGGGGGGCAGGGGGTTCACTGAAGCTTTCTTT	CASSSRGGRGFTEAFF
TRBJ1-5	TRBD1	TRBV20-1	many	TGCAGTGCTAGAGGGACAGGGGCCCGGGTGAGCAATCAGCCCCAGCATTTT	CSARGTGARVSNQPQHF
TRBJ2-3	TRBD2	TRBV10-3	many	TGTGCCATCAGTCTAGCGGGGGGGCAGAAAGATACGCAGTATTTT	CAISLAGGQKDTQYF
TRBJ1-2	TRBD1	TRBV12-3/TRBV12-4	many	TGTGCCAGCAGTTTCGCAGGGGGGTTCCTTAACTATGGCTACACCTTC	CASSFAGGFLNYGYTF
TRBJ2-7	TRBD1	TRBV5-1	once	TGCGCCAGCAGCTGGGGGACAGGTTTTGAGGAGCAGTACTTC	CASSWGTGFEEQYF
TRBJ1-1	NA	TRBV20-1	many	TGCAGTGCTTCCGGGTTGAACACTGAAGCTTTCTTT	CSASGLNTEAFF
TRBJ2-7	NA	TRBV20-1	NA	TGCAGTGCTAGAAAGACAGTGGCAATCCCCTACGAGCAGTACTTC	CSARKTVAIPYEQYF
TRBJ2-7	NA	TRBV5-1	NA	TGCGCCAGCAGCTTGGGAGGAGGCGTGGGTTATGAGCAGTACTTC	CASSLGGGVGYEQYF
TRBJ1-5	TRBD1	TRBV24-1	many	TGTGCCACACAGGGGACCTCGGGGGCCCAGCATTTT	CATQGTSGAQHF
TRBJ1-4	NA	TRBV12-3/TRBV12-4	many	TGTGCCAGCAGTTTAGAGCGGCGTGGAGAAAAACTGTTTTTT	CASSLERRGEKLFF
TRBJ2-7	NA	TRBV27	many	TGTGCCAGCAGTCTATCAATGAGGGGCTCCGAGCAGTACTTC	CASSLSMRGSEQYF
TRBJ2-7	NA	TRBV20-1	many	TGCAGTGCTTCGCAGGGGTCCGGCTACGAGCAGTACTTC	CSASQGSGYEQYF
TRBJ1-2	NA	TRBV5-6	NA	TGTGCCAGCAGCTTGGGACGGCCCTATGGCTACACCTTC	CASSLGRPYGYTF
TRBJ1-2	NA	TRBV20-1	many	TGCAGTGCTAGAGGCAATGGGGGTCGGGGCAACTATGGCTACACCTTC	CSARGNGGRGNYGYTF
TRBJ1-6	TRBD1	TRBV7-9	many	TGTGCCAGCAGCTCGACAGGGAATTCACCCCTCCACTTT	CASSSTGNSPLHF
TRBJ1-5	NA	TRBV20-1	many	TGCAGTGCGAGCCTAGATTATAGCAATCAGCCCCAGCATTTT	CSASLDYSNQPQHF
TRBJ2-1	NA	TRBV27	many	TGTGCCAGCTCTCCCGGACAGAGCCGCTCCTACAATGAGCAGTTCTTC	CASSPGQSRSYNEQFF
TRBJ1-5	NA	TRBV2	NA	TGTGCCAGCAGCCTGGGGAAGAACAGCAATCAGCCCCAGCATTTT	CASSLGKNSNQPQHF
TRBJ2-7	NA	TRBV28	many	TGTGCCAGCAGTTCCATCCGCGGGCAGGGACACGAGCAGTACTTC	CASSSIRGQGHEQYF
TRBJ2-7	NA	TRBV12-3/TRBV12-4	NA	TGTGCCAGCGGGAGCGTGGTCTCCGAGCAGTACTTC	CASGSVVSEQYF
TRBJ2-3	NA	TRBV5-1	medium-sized	TGCGCCAGCAGCTGGACTAGCACAGATACGCAGTATTTT	CASSWTSTDTQYF
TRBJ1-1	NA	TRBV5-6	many	TGTGCCAGCAGCTTGGGGGTCACTGAAGCTTTCTTT	CASSLGVTEAFF
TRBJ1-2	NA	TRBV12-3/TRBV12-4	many	TGTGCCAGCAGAAACAGGGAGTTCTATGGCTACACCTTC	CASRNREFYGYTF
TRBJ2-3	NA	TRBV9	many	TGTGCCAGCAGCGTCGGCAGGGCGACAGATACGCAGTATTTT	CASSVGRATDTQYF
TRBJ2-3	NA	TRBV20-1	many	TGCAGTGCTAGAGATCTGGGCGGGGGCACAGATACGCAGTATTTT	CSARDLGGGTDTQYF
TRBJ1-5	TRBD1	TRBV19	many	TGTGCCAGTAGTAGTACAGGGGGCAATCAGCCCCAGCATTTT	CASSSTGGNQPQHF
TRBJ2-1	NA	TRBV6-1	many	TGTGCCAGCAGGGGGGACCTGGACAGTTACAATGAGCAGTTCTTC	CASRGDLDSYNEQFF
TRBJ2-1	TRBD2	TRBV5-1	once	TGCGCCAGCAGCCCGTGGGGGACTAGCGGGAGGGGAATGTTCTTC	CASSPWGTSGRGMFF
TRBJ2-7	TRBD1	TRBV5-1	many	TGCGCCAGCAGCCCGGACAGGCCCTACGAGCAGTACTTC	CASSPDRPYEQYF
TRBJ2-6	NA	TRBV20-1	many	TGCAGTGCCACGCCGGGGCAGGGCAGGACTGGGGCCAACGTCCTGACTTTC	CSATPGQGRTGANVLTF